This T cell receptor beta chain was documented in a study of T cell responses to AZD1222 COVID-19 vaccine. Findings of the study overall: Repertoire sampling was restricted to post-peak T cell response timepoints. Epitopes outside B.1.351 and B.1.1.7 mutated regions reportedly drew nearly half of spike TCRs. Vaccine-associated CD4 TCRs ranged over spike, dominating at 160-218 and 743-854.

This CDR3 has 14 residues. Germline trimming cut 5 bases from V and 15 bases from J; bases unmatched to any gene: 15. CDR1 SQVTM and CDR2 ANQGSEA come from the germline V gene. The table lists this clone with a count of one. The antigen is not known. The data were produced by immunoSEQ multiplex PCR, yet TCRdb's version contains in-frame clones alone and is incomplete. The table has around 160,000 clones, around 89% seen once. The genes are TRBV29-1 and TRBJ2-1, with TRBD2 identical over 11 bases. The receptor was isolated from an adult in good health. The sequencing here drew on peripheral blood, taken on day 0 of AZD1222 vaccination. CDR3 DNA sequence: TGCAGCGTTCCTCCGACTAGCGGGAACGTAGGGGGGTTCTTC. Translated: CSVPPTSGNVGGFF.